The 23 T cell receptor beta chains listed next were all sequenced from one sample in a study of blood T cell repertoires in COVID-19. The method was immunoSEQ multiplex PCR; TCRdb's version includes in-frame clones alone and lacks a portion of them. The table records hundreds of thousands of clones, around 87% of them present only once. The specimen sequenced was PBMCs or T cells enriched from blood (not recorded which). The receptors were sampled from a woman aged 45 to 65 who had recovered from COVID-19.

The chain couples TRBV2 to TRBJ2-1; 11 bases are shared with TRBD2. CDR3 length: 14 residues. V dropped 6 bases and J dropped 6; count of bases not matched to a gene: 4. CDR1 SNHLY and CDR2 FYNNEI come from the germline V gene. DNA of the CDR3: TGTGCCAGCAGGGAACTAGCGGGAGTCAATGAGCAGTTCTTC. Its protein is CASRELAGVNEQFF.

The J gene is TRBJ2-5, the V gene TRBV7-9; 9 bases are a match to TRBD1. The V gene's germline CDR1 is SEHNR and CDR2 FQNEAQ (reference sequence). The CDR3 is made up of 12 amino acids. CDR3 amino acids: CLTGGRQETQYF. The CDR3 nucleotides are TGTTTGACAGGGGGGCGACAAGAGACCCAGTACTTC.

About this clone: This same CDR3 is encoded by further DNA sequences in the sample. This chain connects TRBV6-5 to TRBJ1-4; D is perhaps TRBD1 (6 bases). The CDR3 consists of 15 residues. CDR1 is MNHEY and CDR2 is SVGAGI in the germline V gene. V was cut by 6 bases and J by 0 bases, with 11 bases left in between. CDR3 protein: CASSPGTTTNEKLFF. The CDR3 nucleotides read TGTGCCAGCAGCCCGGGGACAACAACTAATGAAAAACTGTTTTTT.

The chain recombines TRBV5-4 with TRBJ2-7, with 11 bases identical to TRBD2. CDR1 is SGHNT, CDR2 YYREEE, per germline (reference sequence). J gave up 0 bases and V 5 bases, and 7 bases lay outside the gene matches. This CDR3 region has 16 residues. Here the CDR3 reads CASSLAGLAASYEQYF. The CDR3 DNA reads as TGTGCCAGCAGTCTTGCGGGACTAGCGGCCTCCTACGAGCAGTACTTC.

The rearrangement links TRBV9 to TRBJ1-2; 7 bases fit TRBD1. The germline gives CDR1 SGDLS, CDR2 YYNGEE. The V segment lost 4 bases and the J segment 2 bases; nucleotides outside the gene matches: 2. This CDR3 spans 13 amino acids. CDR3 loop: CASSPDRNYGYTF. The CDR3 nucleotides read TGTGCCAGCAGCCCGGACAGGAACTATGGCTACACCTTC.

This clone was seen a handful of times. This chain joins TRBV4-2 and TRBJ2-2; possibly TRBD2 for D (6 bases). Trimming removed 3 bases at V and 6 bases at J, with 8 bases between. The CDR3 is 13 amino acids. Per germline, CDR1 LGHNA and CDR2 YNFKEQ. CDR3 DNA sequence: TGTGCCAGCAGCCAGACTAGTGCCGGGGAGCTGTTTTTT. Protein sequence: CASSQTSAGELFF.

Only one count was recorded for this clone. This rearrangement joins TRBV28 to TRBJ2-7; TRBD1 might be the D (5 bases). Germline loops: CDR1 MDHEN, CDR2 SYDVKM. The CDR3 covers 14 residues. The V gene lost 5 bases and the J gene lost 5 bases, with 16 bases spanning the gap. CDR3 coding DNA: TGTGCCAGCAGTAACGACCCAGGGTTCCACGAGCAGTACTTC. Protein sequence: CASSNDPGFHEQYF.

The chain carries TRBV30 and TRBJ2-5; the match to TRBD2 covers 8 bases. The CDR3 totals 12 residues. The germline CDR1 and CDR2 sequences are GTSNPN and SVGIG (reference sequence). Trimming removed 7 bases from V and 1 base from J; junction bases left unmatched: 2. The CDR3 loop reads CASTSGQETQYF. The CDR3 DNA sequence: TGTGCCTCTACTAGCGGCCAAGAGACCCAGTACTTC.

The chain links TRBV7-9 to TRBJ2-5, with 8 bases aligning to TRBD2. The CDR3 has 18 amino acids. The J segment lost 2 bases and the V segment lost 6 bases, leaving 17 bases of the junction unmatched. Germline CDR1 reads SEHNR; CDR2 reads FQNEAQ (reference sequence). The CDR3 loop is CASSPTRLSGSRQETQYF. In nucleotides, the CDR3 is TGTGCCAGCAGTCCAACCCGGCTAAGCGGGAGCAGGCAAGAGACCCAGTACTTC.

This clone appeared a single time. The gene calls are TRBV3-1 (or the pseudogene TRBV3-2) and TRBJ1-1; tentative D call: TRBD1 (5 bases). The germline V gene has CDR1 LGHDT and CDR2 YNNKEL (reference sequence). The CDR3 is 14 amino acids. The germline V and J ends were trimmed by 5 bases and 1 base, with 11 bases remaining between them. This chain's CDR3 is CASSADSSNTEAFF. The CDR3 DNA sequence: TGTGCCAGCAGCGCAGACAGTTCGAACACTGAAGCTTTCTTT.

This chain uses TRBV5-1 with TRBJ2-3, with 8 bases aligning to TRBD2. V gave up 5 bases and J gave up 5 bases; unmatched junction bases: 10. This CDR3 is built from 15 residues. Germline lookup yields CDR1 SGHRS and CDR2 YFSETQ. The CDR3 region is CASRGAPGLEDTQYF. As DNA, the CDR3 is TGCGCCAGCAGGGGTGCTCCGGGACTAGAAGATACGCAGTATTTT.

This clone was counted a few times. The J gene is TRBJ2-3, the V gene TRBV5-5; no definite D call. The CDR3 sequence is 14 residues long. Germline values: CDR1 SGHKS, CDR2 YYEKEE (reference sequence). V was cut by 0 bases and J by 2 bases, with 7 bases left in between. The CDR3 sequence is CASSLGRVTDTQYF. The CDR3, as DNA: TGTGCCAGCAGCTTGGGTCGGGTCACAGATACGCAGTATTTT.

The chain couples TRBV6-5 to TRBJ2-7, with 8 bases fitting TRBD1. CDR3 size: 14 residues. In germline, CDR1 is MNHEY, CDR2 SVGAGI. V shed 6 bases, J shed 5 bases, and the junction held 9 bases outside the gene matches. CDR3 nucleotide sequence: TGTGCCAGCAGGGGGCCAGGGGGCGGAAACGAGCAGTACTTC. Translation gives CASRGPGGGNEQYF.

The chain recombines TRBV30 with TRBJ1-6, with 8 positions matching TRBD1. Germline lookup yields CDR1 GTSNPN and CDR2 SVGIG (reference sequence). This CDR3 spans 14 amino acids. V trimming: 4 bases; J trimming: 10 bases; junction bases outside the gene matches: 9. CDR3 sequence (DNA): TGTGCCTGGAATCATGGGACAGGAGTCTCACCCCTCCACTTT. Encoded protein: CAWNHGTGVSPLHF. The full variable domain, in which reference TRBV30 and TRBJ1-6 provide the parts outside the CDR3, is SQTIHQWPATLVQPVGSPLSLECTVEGTSNPNLYWYRQAAGRGLQLLFYSVGIGQISSEVPQNLSASRPQDRQFILSSKKLLLSDSGFYLCAWNHGTGVSPLHFGNGTRLTVT.

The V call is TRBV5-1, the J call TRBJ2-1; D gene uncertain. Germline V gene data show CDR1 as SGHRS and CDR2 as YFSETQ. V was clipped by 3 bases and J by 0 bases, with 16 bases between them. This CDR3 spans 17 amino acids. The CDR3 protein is CASSSRLNANSYNEQFF. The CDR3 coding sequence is TGCGCCAGCAGCTCAAGACTGAATGCCAACTCCTACAATGAGCAGTTCTTC. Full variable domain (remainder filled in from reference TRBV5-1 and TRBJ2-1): KAGVTQTPRYLIKTRGQQVTLSCSPISGHRSVSWYQQTPGQGLQFLFEYFSETQRNKGNFPGRFSGRQFSNSRSEMNVSTLELGDSALYLCASSSRLNANSYNEQFFGPGTRLTVL.

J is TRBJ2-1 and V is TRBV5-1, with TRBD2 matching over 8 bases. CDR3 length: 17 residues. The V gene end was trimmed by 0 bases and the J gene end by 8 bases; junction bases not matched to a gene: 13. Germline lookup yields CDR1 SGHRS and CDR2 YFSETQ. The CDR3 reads CASSLEGVSGGPHEQFF. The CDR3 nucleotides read TGCGCCAGCAGCTTGGAGGGCGTGTCGGGAGGGCCCCATGAGCAGTTCTTC.

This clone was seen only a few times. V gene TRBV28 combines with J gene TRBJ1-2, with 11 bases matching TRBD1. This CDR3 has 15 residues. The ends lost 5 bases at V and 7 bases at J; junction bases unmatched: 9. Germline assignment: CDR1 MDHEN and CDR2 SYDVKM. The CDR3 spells CASSKGGDRGIGYTF. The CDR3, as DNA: TGTGCCAGCAGTAAAGGTGGGGACAGGGGGATTGGCTACACCTTC.

CDR3 region: CASSQGTSGNTDTQYF. The CDR3 DNA is TGTGCCAGCAGCCAGGGGACTAGCGGGAACACAGATACGCAGTATTTT. This sequence joins TRBV3-1 (or the pseudogene TRBV3-2) and TRBJ2-3; 13 bases match TRBD2. Germline V lookup: CDR1 LGHDT, CDR2 YNNKEL (reference sequence). The CDR3 consists of 16 residues. The J segment lost 2 bases and the V segment lost 3 bases, leaving 2 bases of the junction unmatched.

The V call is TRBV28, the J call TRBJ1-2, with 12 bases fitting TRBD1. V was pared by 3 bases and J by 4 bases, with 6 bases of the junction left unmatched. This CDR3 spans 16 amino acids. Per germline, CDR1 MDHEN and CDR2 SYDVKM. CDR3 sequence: CASSFLGTGGLYGYTF. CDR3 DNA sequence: TGTGCCAGCAGTTTCCTCGGGACAGGGGGCCTCTATGGCTACACCTTC.

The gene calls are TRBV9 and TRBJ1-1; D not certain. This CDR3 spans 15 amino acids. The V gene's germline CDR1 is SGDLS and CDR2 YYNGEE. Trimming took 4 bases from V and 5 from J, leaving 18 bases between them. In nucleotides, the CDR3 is TGTGCCAGCAGCCCGGCCCCGGGGTGGGGAACTGAAGCTTTCTTT. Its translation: CASSPAPGWGTEAFF.

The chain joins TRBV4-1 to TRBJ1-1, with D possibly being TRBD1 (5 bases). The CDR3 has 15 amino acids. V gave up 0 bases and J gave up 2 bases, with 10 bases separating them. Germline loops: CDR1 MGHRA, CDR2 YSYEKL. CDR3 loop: CASSQDRVYNTEAFF. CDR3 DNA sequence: TGCGCCAGCAGCCAAGACAGGGTTTACAACACTGAAGCTTTCTTT.

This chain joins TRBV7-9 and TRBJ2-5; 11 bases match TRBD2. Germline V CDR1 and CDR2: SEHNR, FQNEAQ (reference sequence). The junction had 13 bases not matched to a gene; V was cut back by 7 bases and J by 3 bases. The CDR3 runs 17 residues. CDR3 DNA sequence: TGTGCCAGCACCGTTATGGGACTAGCGGATTGGAAAGAGACCCAGTACTTC. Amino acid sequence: CASTVMGLADWKETQYF.

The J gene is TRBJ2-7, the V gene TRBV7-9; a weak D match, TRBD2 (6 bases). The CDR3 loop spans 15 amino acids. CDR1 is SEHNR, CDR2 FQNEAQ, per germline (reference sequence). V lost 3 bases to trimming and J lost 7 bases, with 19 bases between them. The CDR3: CASSFTDYRRGEQYF. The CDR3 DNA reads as TGTGCCAGCAGCTTTACAGACTACCGTCGGGGGGAGCAGTACTTC.